This is a list of T cell receptor beta chains from one sample in a study of cytomegalovirus exposure and HLA in healthy donors. Repertoires were generated with immunoSEQ multiplex PCR, while TCRdb's copy carries only in-frame clones and drops some. The sample includes around 220,000 clones, approximately 80% of them seen just once. Material for sequencing was PBMCs. These receptors all come from a girl aged 5-17 years in good health and CMV-seronegative. The CDR3 runs from the conserved cysteine through the conserved F or W. Each record gives: CDR3 length, J gene, clone size, D gene, V gene, CDR3 DNA, CDR3 protein. D genes are given only for firm matches. Part of the rows lack a size; the others show once, few, many or a class for expanded clones.

>16|TRBJ2-1|.|.|TRBV7-2
TGTGCCAGCAGCTTAGCTGTTGGTAGCTTAGTTAATGAGCAGTTCTTC
CASSLAVGSLVNEQFF
>16|TRBJ1-4|.|.|TRBV6-1
TGTGCCAGCAGTGAAATGGAGGGAAGTTCTAATGAAAAACTGTTTTTT
CASSEMEGSSNEKLFF
>13|TRBJ2-7|few|.|TRBV7-2
TGTGCCAGCAGCTCCCAGGCAGACTACGAGCAGTACTTC
CASSSQADYEQYF
>15|TRBJ2-1|.|TRBD2|TRBV19
TGTGCCAGTAGTACCACTAGCGGACCCTACAATGAGCAGTTCTTC
CASSTTSGPYNEQFF
>14|TRBJ1-4|.|.|TRBV5-1
TGCGCCAGCAGCTTCGGGGGGGGCAGTGAAAAACTGTTTTTT
CASSFGGGSEKLFF
>13|TRBJ2-2|few|.|TRBV6-5
TGTGCCAGCAGTCCGGCAGGGACCGGGGAGCTGTTTTTT
CASSPAGTGELFF
>15|TRBJ2-3|once|TRBD2|TRBV28
TGTGCCAGCAGGGTTAGCGGGGGCAGCGGAGATACGCAGTATTTT
CASRVSGGSGDTQYF
>14|TRBJ2-7|few|.|TRBV5-4
TGTGCCAGCAGCTTCGGGGGGCCTAGCTACGAGCAGTACTTC
CASSFGGPSYEQYF
>14|TRBJ2-1|.|.|TRBV9
TGTGCCAGCAGCGTAGGACAGCGTTACAATGAGCAGTTCTTC
CASSVGQRYNEQFF
>11|TRBJ2-7|.|.|TRBV28
TGTGCCAGCAGAACAATCTACGAGCAGTACTTC
CASRTIYEQYF
>15|TRBJ2-1|.|.|TRBV5-1
TGCGCCAGCAGGGTTCGAGGCGATCCGAACAATGAGCAGTTCTTC
CASRVRGDPNNEQFF
>11|TRBJ2-7|.|TRBD2|TRBV6-1
TGTGCCAGCGGGGGGGGTTACGAGCAGTACTTC
CASGGGYEQYF
>14|TRBJ1-3|.|.|TRBV7-9
TGTGCCAGCAGCCGGACTGGAACTAGAAACACCATATATTTT
CASSRTGTRNTIYF
>16|TRBJ1-2|.|.|TRBV30
TGTGCCTGGATCGGACAGCCCGAAGTATTTAACTATGGCTACACCTTC
CAWIGQPEVFNYGYTF
>15|TRBJ2-5|few|.|TRBV5-1
TGCGCCAGCAGCTATTCCGGGACTCCACAAGAGACCCAGTACTTC
CASSYSGTPQETQYF
>12|TRBJ2-7|.|.|TRBV6-1
TGTGCCAGCAGTCCATTAGTAAACGAGCAGTACTTC
CASSPLVNEQYF
>15|TRBJ2-3|.|.|TRBV28
TGTGCCAGCAGCTGGCAGGGCCGAAGCACAGATACGCAGTATTTT
CASSWQGRSTDTQYF
>17|TRBJ1-5|.|TRBD1|TRBV28
TGTGCCAGCATTGTGGGGACAGGGGGGACTCTGGTTCAGCCCCAGCATTTT
CASIVGTGGTLVQPQHF
>15|TRBJ2-3|few|TRBD2|TRBV6-1
TGTGCCAGCAGTGAAGCAGCGGGGGGGCCAGATACGCAGTATTTT
CASSEAAGGPDTQYF
>16|TRBJ2-7|.|TRBD2|TRBV27
TGTGCCAGCAGTTTATCTGGCCTAGCGGTAGTCTACGAGCAGTACTTC
CASSLSGLAVVYEQYF
>15|TRBJ2-6|.|TRBD2|TRBV7-3
TGTGCCAGCAGTCGGGGGGGAACTGGGGCCAACGTCCTGACTTTC
CASSRGGTGANVLTF
>10|TRBJ2-5|.|.|TRBV30
TGTGCCTGTCTATCAGAGACCCAGTACTTC
CACLSETQYF
>16|TRBJ2-7|.|.|TRBV10-3
TGTGCCATCAGTGGGGGCGCGGGACGGAGCTCCTACGAGCAGTACTTC
CAISGGAGRSSYEQYF
>14|TRBJ1-2|.|TRBD1|TRBV9
TGTGCCAGCAGCTCGACAGGGTCCAACTATGGCTACACCTTC
CASSSTGSNYGYTF
>14|TRBJ2-7|.|.|TRBV5-4
TGTGCCAGCAGCTTGGTAGCAAACTCCTACGAGCAGTACTTC
CASSLVANSYEQYF
>14|TRBJ1-2|.|.|TRBV6-5
TGTGCCAGCAGTGAGAGGACAGTCACCTATGGCTACACCTTC
CASSERTVTYGYTF
>12|TRBJ2-7|.|.|TRBV29-1
TGCAGCGTTGAAGGGACTGCTTACGAGCAGTACTTC
CSVEGTAYEQYF
>13|TRBJ1-4|.|TRBD1|TRBV11-2
TGTGCCAGCAGCCGGGACAGGGGTGAAAAACTGTTTTTT
CASSRDRGEKLFF
>14|TRBJ2-7|.|TRBD2|TRBV6-5
TGTGCCAGCAGTTACCAGCGGGGGGGTTATGCGCAGTACTTC
CASSYQRGGYAQYF
>14|TRBJ1-2|.|.|TRBV28
TGTGCCAGCAGTGAGCCTGGGGCCAGGCTAGGCTACACCTTC
CASSEPGARLGYTF
>18|TRBJ2-1|once|.|TRBV9
TGTGCCAGCAGCGTGAGGACGTCGGCGGGACAGAGCTACAATGAGCAGTTCTTC
CASSVRTSAGQSYNEQFF
>16|TRBJ1-1|.|TRBD1|TRBV7-2
TGTGCCAGCAGCTTAGGGGACAGGGGGCTGAACACTGAAGCTTTCTTT
CASSLGDRGLNTEAFF
>13|TRBJ2-1|once|TRBD2|TRBV29-1
TGCAGCGTTGTAGAGTATAGCGGGGGTGTGCAGTTCTTC
CSVVEYSGGVQFF
>12|TRBJ1-2|.|TRBD1|TRBV29-1
TGCAGCGTCGGGACAGGAAACTATGGCTACACCTTC
CSVGTGNYGYTF
>14|TRBJ2-7|.|TRBD1|TRBV2
TGTGCCAGCAGTGACCGGGACAGGGCCTACGAGCAGTACTTC
CASSDRDRAYEQYF
>12|TRBJ2-7|.|.|TRBV28
TGTGCCAGCACAGGCCAGCACTACGAGCAGTACTTC
CASTGQHYEQYF
>15|TRBJ1-3|once|.|TRBV2
TGTGCCAGCAGCGACCCTAAGGGGGCTGGAAACACCATATATTTT
CASSDPKGAGNTIYF